These 31 T cell receptor beta chains were sequenced from one sample in a study of blood T cell repertoires in COVID-19. Measured with immunoSEQ multiplex PCR; TCRdb has only the in-frame clones, and not every one. The repertoire holds nearly 200,000 clones, with over 75% as singletons. The sample comprised peripheral blood. The receptors stem from a woman in her thirties or forties who had recovered from COVID-19.

This clone was recorded only once. The chain employs TRBV28 and TRBJ1-1, with 7 bases identical to TRBD1. The CDR3 totals 15 residues. CDR1 MDHEN and CDR2 SYDVKM come from the germline V gene. Losses at the gene ends were 2 bases for V and 4 bases for J; bases not matched to a gene: 7. CDR3 loop: CASSLAGTEGTEAFF. The DNA for the CDR3 is TGTGCCAGCAGTTTAGCCGGGACAGAGGGCACTGAAGCTTTCTTT.

The chain is built from TRBV28 and TRBJ2-1, with a tentative D call TRBD1 (6 bases). V lost 4 bases and J lost 9, with 25 bases in between. The CDR3 extends over 17 amino acids. Germline CDR1 reads MDHEN; CDR2 reads SYDVKM. CDR3 in amino acids: CASSSLDSRERATEQFF. CDR3 bases: TGTGCCAGCAGTTCCTTGGACAGTCGGGAACGGGCAACTGAGCAGTTCTTC. Variable domain in full (rest from reference TRBV28 and TRBJ2-1): DVKVTQSSRYLVKRTGEKVFLECVQDMDHENMFWYRQDPGLGLRLIYFSYDVKMKEKGDIPEGYSVSREKKERFSLILESASTNQTSMYLCASSSLDSRERATEQFFGPGTRLTVL.

The chain is built from TRBV5-5 and TRBJ1-5; D is unresolved. This CDR3 has 15 residues. CDR1 and CDR2 from the germline V gene are SGHKS and YYEKEE (reference sequence). The germline V and J ends were trimmed by 0 bases and 0 bases, with 7 bases remaining between them. CDR3 amino acids: CASSLGSNSNQPQHF. In DNA, the CDR3 is TGTGCCAGCAGCTTGGGGAGCAATAGCAATCAGCCCCAGCATTTT.

This clone was recorded only once. This chain connects TRBV7-9 to TRBJ2-3; 7 positions agree with TRBD1. The CDR3 is made up of 15 amino acids. Per the germline V gene, CDR1 is SEHNR and CDR2 is FQNEAQ (reference sequence). Losses at the gene ends were 3 bases for V and 0 bases for J; bases not matched to a gene: 3. Here the CDR3 reads CASSFPGGSTDTQYF. For the CDR3, the DNA is TGTGCCAGCAGCTTCCCAGGGGGAAGCACAGATACGCAGTATTTT.

This sequence joins TRBV5-1 and TRBJ2-1, with 9 bases identical to TRBD2. This CDR3 spans 15 amino acids. J gave up 4 bases and V 1 base, and 3 bases lay outside the gene matches. In germline, CDR1 is SGHRS, CDR2 YFSETQ. The CDR3 DNA reads as TGCGCCAGCAGCTTGACCCTAGCGGGATACAATGAGCAGTTCTTC. Its protein product is CASSLTLAGYNEQFF. Variable domain in full (rest from reference TRBV5-1 and TRBJ2-1): KAGVTQTPRYLIKTRGQQVTLSCSPISGHRSVSWYQQTPGQGLQFLFEYFSETQRNKGNFPGRFSGRQFSNSRSEMNVSTLELGDSALYLCASSLTLAGYNEQFFGPGTRLTVL.

The chain carries TRBV7-8 and TRBJ2-5, with a weak D call TRBD2 (5 bases). Germline assignment: CDR1 SGHVS and CDR2 FQNEAQ. The CDR3 covers 14 residues. V was shortened by 4 bases and J by 0 bases, with 9 bases between the two germline ends. The CDR3 spells CASSSQADQETQYF. The CDR3 DNA sequence: TGTGCCAGCAGCTCCCAAGCGGACCAAGAGACCCAGTACTTC.

This clone was found once. The chain recombines TRBV6-5 with TRBJ2-6, with D possibly being TRBD1 (6 bases). The V end was cut by 6 bases, the J end by 0 bases, with 9 bases between. The CDR3 has 15 amino acids. Looked up from germline, CDR1 is MNHEY and CDR2 is SVGAGI. CDR3 sequence: CASSMDSSGANVLTF. DNA for the CDR3: TGTGCCAGCAGCATGGACAGCTCTGGGGCCAACGTCCTGACTTTC.

This clone was counted a few times. The rearrangement links TRBV7-2 to TRBJ1-3; 9 bases are a match to TRBD1. CDR1 is SGHTA, CDR2 FQGNSA, per germline. J was trimmed by 2 bases and V by 4 bases; bases with no gene match: 6. This CDR3 contains 16 residues. CDR3 coding DNA: TGTGCCAGCAGCTCCTCACAGGGGGCGGCTGGAAACACCATATATTTT. It is translated as CASSSSQGAAGNTIYF.

This clone was seen just once. The rearrangement joins TRBV6-5 to TRBJ1-3; TRBD1 might be the D (5 bases). Between the trimmed V and J ends, which lost 7 bases and 0 bases, there was a span of 13 bases. The CDR3 is 15 residues long. From germline, CDR1 is MNHEY and CDR2 SVGAGI. The CDR3 loop is CASTRTSTSGNTIYF. In DNA form, the CDR3 reads TGTGCCAGCACAAGGACATCGACCTCTGGAAACACCATATATTTT.

CDR3 nucleotide sequence: TGTGCCAGCAGCTTAGGACTAGCAACAAACAATGAGCAGTTCTTC. Translation gives CASSLGLATNNEQFF. The chain couples TRBV7-8 to TRBJ2-1; 7 bases align to TRBD2. Germline V CDR1 and CDR2: SGHVS, FQNEAQ. J was trimmed by 5 bases and V by 1 base; bases with no gene match: 5. The CDR3 runs to 15 residues.

This chain connects TRBV3-1 (or the pseudogene TRBV3-2) to TRBJ2-6; maybe TRBD2 (6 bases). Trimming took 0 bases from V and 4 from J, leaving 19 bases between them. This CDR3 has 19 amino acids. Per the germline V gene, CDR1 is LGHDT and CDR2 is YNNKEL (reference sequence). CDR3 sequence (DNA): TGTGCCAGCAGCCAAGATGAGTGGTCAGGGAGGTCAGGGGCCAACGTCCTGACTTTC. It specifies CASSQDEWSGRSGANVLTF.

CDR3 residues: CSVVGFEEVHGYTF. CDR3 nucleotide sequence: TGCAGCGTTGTAGGGTTTGAGGAGGTTCATGGCTACACCTTC. V is TRBV29-1 and J is TRBJ1-2; D uncertain. V dropped 4 bases and J dropped 6 bases, with 18 bases sitting between them. Germline V gives CDR1 SQVTM, CDR2 ANQGSEA. The CDR3 is 14 amino acids. The whole variable domain, remainder taken from reference TRBV29-1 and TRBJ1-2, is SAVISQKPSRDICQRGTSLTIQCQVDSQVTMMFWYRQQPGQSLTLIATANQGSEATYESGFVIDKFPISRPNLTFSTLTVSNMSPEDSSIYLCSVVGFEEVHGYTFGSGTRLTVV.

Only a few counts were recorded for this clone. The chain carries TRBV6-5 and TRBJ1-1; D gene uncertain. The CDR3 has 12 residues. Germline loops: CDR1 MNHEY, CDR2 SVGAGI. V shed 6 bases and J shed 1 base, with 6 bases lying between them. The CDR3 region has the DNA TGTGCCAGCAGGGCGGGGAACACTGAAGCTTTCTTT. This sequence encodes CASRAGNTEAFF.

The DNA of the CDR3 is TGTGCCAGTAGTCCACGGACAGGTATTAGCTACGAGCAGTACTTC. It translates to CASSPRTGISYEQYF. This chain joins TRBV19 and TRBJ2-7, with 7 bases fitting TRBD1. CDR1 LNHDA and CDR2 SQIVND come from the germline V gene (reference sequence). Trimming took 5 bases from V and 3 from J; bases not matched to a gene: 10. The length of the CDR3 is 15 residues.

The V gene is TRBV25-1, the J gene TRBJ2-2; D is unclear. Germline lookup yields CDR1 MGHDK and CDR2 SYGVNS. The ends were cut back, 4 bases at V and 2 bases at J, with 11 bases in the middle. The CDR3 length is 15 residues. The CDR3, as DNA: TGTGCCAGCAGTGGTCCCAGGTTAAACACCGGGGAGCTGTTTTTT. Protein product: CASSGPRLNTGELFF.

This clone came up once. The chain combines TRBV6-2 or TRBV6-3 with TRBJ1-5, with a possible D match to TRBD1 (5 bases). The CDR3 has 17 residues. V was cut by 2 bases and J by 0 bases, with 14 bases left in between. CDR1 is MNHEY and CDR2 is SVGEGT in the germline V gene. CDR3 DNA sequence: TGTGCCAGCAGTTACCGAGATCAAAGGGGTAGCAATCAGCCCCAGCATTTT. It translates to CASSYRDQRGSNQPQHF.

This clone has a single count. J is TRBJ1-1 and V is TRBV11-1; 10 bases are a match to TRBD1. The germline gives CDR1 SGHAT, CDR2 FQDESV (reference sequence). The CDR3 has 16 amino acids. The V segment lost 6 bases and the J segment 5 bases; nucleotides outside the gene matches: 12. The CDR3, as DNA: TGTGCCAGCAGGTCCGGGACAGGGGTTTTTAGGACTGAAGCTTTCTTT. Protein: CASRSGTGVFRTEAFF.

This chain uses TRBV14 with TRBJ2-1; 11 bases are a match to TRBD2. CDR1 SGHDN and CDR2 FVKESK come from the germline V gene. The V segment lost 5 bases and the J segment 0 bases; nucleotides outside the gene matches: 3. The CDR3 totals 16 residues. CDR3 residues: CASSKTSGSSYNEQFF. CDR3 DNA sequence: TGTGCCAGCAGCAAAACTAGCGGGAGCTCCTACAATGAGCAGTTCTTC.

This chain connects TRBV3-1 (or the pseudogene TRBV3-2) to TRBJ2-5; D unclear. This CDR3 contains 12 residues. CDR1 and CDR2 from the germline V gene are LGHDT and YNNKEL (reference sequence). The V end lost 1 base, the J end lost 6 bases, and 6 bases lay between the germline ends. The CDR3 here is CASSQVLQTQYF. The CDR3 DNA reads TGTGCCAGCAGCCAAGTACTACAGACCCAGTACTTC.

V and J are TRBV2 and TRBJ1-1; 12 nucleotides agree with TRBD1. The CDR3 consists of 18 residues. The germline gives CDR1 SNHLY, CDR2 FYNNEI. Unmatched junction bases numbered 8, after V lost 2 bases and J lost 1 base. CDR3: CASSERMGQGAWNTEAFF. For the CDR3, the DNA is TGTGCCAGCAGTGAACGTATGGGACAGGGGGCCTGGAACACTGAAGCTTTCTTT.

V usage is TRBV6-1 and J usage is TRBJ1-3; D gene uncertain. This CDR3 is 16 amino acids long. Trimming left V 0 bases short and J 4 bases short, with 13 bases between. Germline loops: CDR1 MNHNS, CDR2 SASEGT. The CDR3 loop is CASSEALRRGGNTIYF. CDR3 coding DNA: TGTGCCAGCAGTGAAGCGCTAAGACGGGGAGGAAACACCATATATTTT.

This chain uses TRBV11-1 with TRBJ2-2, with 9 bases fitting TRBD1. The CDR3 covers 15 residues. Germline values: CDR1 SGHAT, CDR2 FQDESV (reference sequence). Unmatched junction bases numbered 5, after V lost 5 bases and J lost 4 bases. In DNA, the CDR3 is TGTGCCAGCAGCCCTGGGACAGGGAGCACCGGGGAGCTGTTTTTT. Encoded protein: CASSPGTGSTGELFF.

The chain has TRBV4-1 and TRBJ2-5; 10 nucleotides line up with TRBD2. After removal of 4 bases from V and 5 bases from J, the junction contained 4 bases not matched to a gene. This CDR3 has 14 amino acids. The germline V gene encodes CDR1 MGHRA and CDR2 YSYEKL. The CDR3 sequence: CASSPSGRGETQYF. The CDR3 bases are TGCGCCAGCAGCCCTAGCGGGAGAGGGGAGACCCAGTACTTC.

The genes are TRBV5-6 and TRBJ2-7; 12 nucleotides agree with TRBD2. CDR1 and CDR2 (germline): SGHDT, YYEEEE. With 3 bases clipped from V and 7 bases from J, the junction kept 17 bases outside the gene matches. This CDR3 is built from 18 residues. The CDR3 bases are TGTGCCAGCAGCTGTACTAGCGGGAGGTTCGAGTGGGTCTGGGAGCAGTACTTC. This codes for CASSCTSGRFEWVWEQYF.

The chain recombines TRBV19 with TRBJ2-1, with TRBD2 matching over 14 bases. Trimming removed 5 bases from V and 3 bases from J; junction bases left unmatched: 6. From germline, CDR1 is LNHDA and CDR2 SQIVND (reference sequence). The CDR3 runs 17 residues. The CDR3 region is CASSLTGLAGDYNEQFF. In nucleotides, the CDR3 is TGTGCCAGTAGTTTAACGGGACTAGCGGGAGACTACAATGAGCAGTTCTTC.

This chain connects TRBV15 to TRBJ2-3, with 7 bases aligning to TRBD1. This CDR3 spans 16 amino acids. V gave up 1 base and J gave up 3 bases; unmatched junction bases: 7. Germline CDR1 and CDR2: LNHNV and YYDKDF (reference sequence). The DNA for the CDR3 is TGTGCCACCAGCAGAGTATTGCCAGGGGGAACAGATACGCAGTATTTT. It codes for CATSRVLPGGTDTQYF.

This clone was counted between two and nine times. The genes are TRBV3-1 (or the pseudogene TRBV3-2) and TRBJ2-1; 8 bases align to TRBD2. The J segment lost 0 bases and the V segment lost 2 bases, leaving 6 bases of the junction unmatched. CDR3 length: 17 residues. Germline loops: CDR1 LGHDT, CDR2 YNNKEL (reference sequence). CDR3 region: CASSQPAGTSSYNEQFF. For the CDR3, the DNA is TGTGCCAGCAGCCAACCGGCCGGGACTAGCTCCTACAATGAGCAGTTCTTC.

The rearrangement uses TRBV4-3 and TRBJ1-1; 7 nucleotides agree with TRBD1. V dropped 2 bases and J dropped 0; count of bases not matched to a gene: 3. This CDR3 comprises 15 residues. Germline V CDR1 and CDR2: LGHNA, YSLEER. This CDR3 is CASSQIGTVNTEAFF. The CDR3 DNA is TGCGCCAGCAGCCAAATTGGGACAGTGAACACTGAAGCTTTCTTT.

This rearrangement joins TRBV28 to TRBJ2-7; 11 nucleotides align to TRBD2. This CDR3 contains 14 residues. V dropped 8 bases and J dropped 4; count of bases not matched to a gene: 7. Germline V CDR1 and CDR2: MDHEN, SYDVKM. The CDR3, as DNA: TGTGCCAGCCTTACTAGCGGGAGCGGATACGAGCAGTACTTC. Translating it yields CASLTSGSGYEQYF.

The chain employs TRBV4-1 and TRBJ2-2, with D possibly being TRBD2 (5 bases). Germline CDR1 reads MGHRA; CDR2 reads YSYEKL. The V end lost 0 bases, the J end lost 1 base, and 9 bases lay between the germline ends. This CDR3 spans 16 amino acids. CDR3 DNA sequence: TGCGCCAGCAGCCAAGACCCTAGCCTGAACACCGGGGAGCTGTTTTTT. Translation gives CASSQDPSLNTGELFF.

The chain joins TRBV6-4 to TRBJ2-1; TRBD2 matches at 14 bases. CDR1 is MRHNA, CDR2 SNTAGT, per germline. The CDR3 loop spans 16 amino acids. The ends lost 6 bases at V and 9 bases at J; junction bases unmatched: 10. CDR3 region: CASSLTGTSGRGEQFF. CDR3 coding DNA: TGTGCCAGCAGCCTAACCGGGACTAGCGGGAGAGGTGAGCAGTTCTTC.